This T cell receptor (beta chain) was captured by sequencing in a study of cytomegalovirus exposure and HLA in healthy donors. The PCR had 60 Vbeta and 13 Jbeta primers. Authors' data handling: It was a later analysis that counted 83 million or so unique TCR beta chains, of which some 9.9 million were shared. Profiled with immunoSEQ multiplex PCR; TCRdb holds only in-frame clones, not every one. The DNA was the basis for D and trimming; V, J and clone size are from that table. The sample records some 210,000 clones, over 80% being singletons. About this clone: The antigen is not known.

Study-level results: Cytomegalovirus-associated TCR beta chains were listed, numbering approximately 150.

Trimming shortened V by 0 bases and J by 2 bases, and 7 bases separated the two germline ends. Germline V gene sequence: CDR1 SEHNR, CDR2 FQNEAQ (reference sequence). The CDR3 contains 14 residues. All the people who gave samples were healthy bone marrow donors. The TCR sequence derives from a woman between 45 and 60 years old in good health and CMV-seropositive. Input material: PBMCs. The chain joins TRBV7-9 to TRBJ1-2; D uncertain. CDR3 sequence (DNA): TGTGCCAGCAGCTTAGCCGGAGACAACTATGGCTACACCTTC. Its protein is CASSLAGDNYGYTF.